Below, 9 T cell receptor beta chains from the same sample are listed, as sequenced in a study of patients and donors after allogeneic stem cell transplantation. In TCRdb, the RT-PCR reads were re-called with MiXCR into one record per CDR3 protein. Of approximately 410,000 distinct CDR3 sequences listed, approximately 16% are singletons. Sequences were obtained from blood, either unsorted or a sorted T cell fraction (not recorded which). The source is a human donor who was either an allogeneic HSCT recipient or a stem cell or donor lymphocyte infusion donor (not recorded which). It is not recorded whose cells these are; they may come from a transplant donor.

This clonotype has just a few counts. The rearrangement joins TRBV6-1 to TRBJ2-7; weak D call: TRBD1 (6 bases). Germline V gives CDR1 MNHNS, CDR2 SASEGT. Trimming removed 8 bases from V and 4 bases from J, with 18 bases in between. This CDR3 has 14 residues. The CDR3 region is CASSAGDRLYEQYF. CDR3 DNA sequence: TGTGCCAGCTCCGCAGGGGATAGGCTGTACGAGCAGTACTTC.

Points on this clonotype: The junction shows a germline mismatch at one end, possibly a read error. The chain carries TRBV20-1 and TRBJ2-1; 8 nucleotides match TRBD2. The length of the CDR3 is 14 residues. Germline lookup yields CDR1 DFQATT and CDR2 SNEGSKA (reference sequence). Here the CDR3 reads CAPTGLVTEDEQFF. For the CDR3, the DNA is TGTGCCCCGACGGGACTAGTGACGGAGGATGAGCAGTTCTTC.

The chain joins TRBV20-1 to TRBJ2-7, with D possibly TRBD2 on 5 matching bases. Germline V CDR1 and CDR2: DFQATT, SNEGSKA (reference sequence). This CDR3 spans 15 amino acids. Trimming shortened V by 0 bases and J by 0 bases, and 12 bases separated the two germline ends. Written as DNA, the CDR3 is TGCAGTGCTAGAGATCCCCGGGCGGGCTCCTACGAGCAGTACTTC. Translating gives CSARDPRAGSYEQYF.

This chain links TRBV7-8 with TRBJ1-5, with D possibly being TRBD1 (5 bases). Germline assignment: CDR1 SGHVS and CDR2 FQNEAQ. Trimming pared 5 bases from V and 6 bases from J, leaving 14 bases between. The CDR3 length is 14 residues. The chain's CDR3 is CASSRGGIAQPQHF. DNA for the CDR3: TGTGCCAGCAGCCGGGGGGGGATAGCTCAGCCCCAGCATTTT.

With respect to this clonotype: Given the absence of the conserved phenylalanine or tryptophan at the CDR3 end, a read error is likely. This chain uses TRBV20-1 with TRBJ1-2, with 9 positions matching TRBD1. The CDR3 runs to 14 residues. CDR1 is DFQATT, CDR2 SNEGSKA, per germline (reference sequence). CDR3 sequence (DNA): TGCAGAATCTTCACAGGGGGCTTAGGCTATGGCTACACCCTC. Amino acid sequence: CRIFTGGLGYGYTL.

V usage is TRBV7-3 and J usage is TRBJ2-3; D not resolved. V was trimmed by 1 base and J by 3 bases, leaving 11 bases between them. The CDR3 runs 15 residues. The germline V gene has CDR1 SGHTA and CDR2 FQGTGA. The CDR3 nucleotides are TGTGCCAGCAGCTTAAATAGTGTGGGGACAGATACGCAGTATTTT. Translation gives CASSLNSVGTDTQYF.

This clonotype was picked up a small number of times. The V call is TRBV11-1, the J call TRBJ2-1, with 7 positions matching TRBD2. The ends lost 2 bases at V and 1 base at J; junction bases unmatched: 11. The CDR3 sequence is 18 residues long. Germline CDR1 SGHAT, CDR2 FQDESV (reference sequence). The CDR3 bases are TGTGCCAGCAGCTTAACTTCTCCAGGGCGGGGGTCCTACAATGAGCAGTTCTTC. Protein product: CASSLTSPGRGSYNEQFF.

This clonotype was seen a handful of times. The rearrangement joins TRBV6-4 to TRBJ1-2; D might be TRBD1 (5 bases). This CDR3 comprises 13 residues. CDR1 is MRHNA, CDR2 SNTAGT, per germline. Trimming left V 2 bases short and J 4 bases short, with 8 bases between. The CDR3 sequence: CASSDGQGYGYTF. CDR3 in DNA: TGTGCCAGCAGTGACGGGCAGGGCTATGGCTACACCTTC.

The J gene is TRBJ1-1, the V gene TRBV3-1; 10 bases are a match to TRBD1. Germline values: CDR1 LGHDT, CDR2 YNNKEL (reference sequence). The CDR3 sequence is 15 residues long. The V and J ends lost 2 bases and 4 bases, in that order; junction bases with no gene match: 4. The CDR3 DNA is TGTGCCAGCAGCCAAAGACAGGGGGCGACCACTGAAGCTTTCTTT. Translated: CASSQRQGATTEAFF.